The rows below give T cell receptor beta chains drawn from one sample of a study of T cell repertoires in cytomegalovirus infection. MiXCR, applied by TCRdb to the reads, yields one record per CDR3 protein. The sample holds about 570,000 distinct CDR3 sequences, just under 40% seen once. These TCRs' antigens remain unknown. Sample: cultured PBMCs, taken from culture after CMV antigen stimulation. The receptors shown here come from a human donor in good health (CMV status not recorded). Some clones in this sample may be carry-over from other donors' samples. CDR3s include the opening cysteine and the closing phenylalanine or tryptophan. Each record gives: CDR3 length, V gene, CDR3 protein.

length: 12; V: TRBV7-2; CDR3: CASSLTGTPLHF
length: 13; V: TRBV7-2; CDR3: CASSRGGGGELFF
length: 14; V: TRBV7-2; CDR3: CASSLVVTQETQYF
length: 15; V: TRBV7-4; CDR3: CASRGQGESSTEAFF
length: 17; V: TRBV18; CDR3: CASSPRRGLAGAGELFF
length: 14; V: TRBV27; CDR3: CASSLSPGDTEAFF
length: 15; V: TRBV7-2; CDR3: CASSPNRGGGTEAFF
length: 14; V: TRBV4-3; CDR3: CASSQAGAPSPLHF
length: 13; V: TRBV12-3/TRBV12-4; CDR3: CASSFVGGTEAFF
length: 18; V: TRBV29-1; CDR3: CSVVPFGSTGEGGETQYF
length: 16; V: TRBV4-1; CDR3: CASSRDLGPRSYEQYF
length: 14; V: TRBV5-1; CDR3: CASSWGTGGDEQFF
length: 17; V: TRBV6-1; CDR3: CASMGSGSAGRNSPLHF
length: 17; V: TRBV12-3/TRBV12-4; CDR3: CASSTGTALYSNQPQHF
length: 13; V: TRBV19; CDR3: CASNRRPGEGYTF
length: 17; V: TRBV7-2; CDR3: CASSVQLAGGLIGEQFF
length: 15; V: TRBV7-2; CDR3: CASSLGAGSSYEQYF
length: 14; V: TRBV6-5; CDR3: CASSYGQTTDTQYF
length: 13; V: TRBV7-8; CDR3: CASMSGRAYEQYF
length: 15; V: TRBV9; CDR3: CASSVGQGSYNEQFF
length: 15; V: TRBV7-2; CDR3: CASSLGTSDPYEQYF
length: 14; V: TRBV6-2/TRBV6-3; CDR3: CASDRDRRNQPQHF
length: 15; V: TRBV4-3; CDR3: CASSQEWGSPAKLFF
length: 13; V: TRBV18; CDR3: CASSPTDGYEQYF
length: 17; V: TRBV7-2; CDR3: CASSFHPTSRSYNEQFF
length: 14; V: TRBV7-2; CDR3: CASSLTSARNTQYF
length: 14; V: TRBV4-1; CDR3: CASSQVGRNQPQHF
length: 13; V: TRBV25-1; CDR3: CVSSATVQETQYF
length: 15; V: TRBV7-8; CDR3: CATKRYRGRLDEQFF
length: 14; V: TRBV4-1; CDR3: CASSQGQDTGELFF
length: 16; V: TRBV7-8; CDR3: CASRGSARSGANVLTF
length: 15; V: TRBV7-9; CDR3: CASSKQQGAHRGYTF
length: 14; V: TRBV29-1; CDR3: CSVALTAYNSPLHF
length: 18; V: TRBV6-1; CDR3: CASSELPFRTGNNSPLHF
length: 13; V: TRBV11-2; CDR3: CASSPLVSYEQYF
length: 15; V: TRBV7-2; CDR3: CASSLARSMNTEAFF
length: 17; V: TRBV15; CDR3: CATSRGPAEPPKNIQYF
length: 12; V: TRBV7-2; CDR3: CASSLVDETQYF
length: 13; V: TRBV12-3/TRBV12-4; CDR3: CASRGGFDEKLFF
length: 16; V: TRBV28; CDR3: CASSSPLGSSFYEQYF
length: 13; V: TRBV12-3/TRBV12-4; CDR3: CASTPGVNTEAFF